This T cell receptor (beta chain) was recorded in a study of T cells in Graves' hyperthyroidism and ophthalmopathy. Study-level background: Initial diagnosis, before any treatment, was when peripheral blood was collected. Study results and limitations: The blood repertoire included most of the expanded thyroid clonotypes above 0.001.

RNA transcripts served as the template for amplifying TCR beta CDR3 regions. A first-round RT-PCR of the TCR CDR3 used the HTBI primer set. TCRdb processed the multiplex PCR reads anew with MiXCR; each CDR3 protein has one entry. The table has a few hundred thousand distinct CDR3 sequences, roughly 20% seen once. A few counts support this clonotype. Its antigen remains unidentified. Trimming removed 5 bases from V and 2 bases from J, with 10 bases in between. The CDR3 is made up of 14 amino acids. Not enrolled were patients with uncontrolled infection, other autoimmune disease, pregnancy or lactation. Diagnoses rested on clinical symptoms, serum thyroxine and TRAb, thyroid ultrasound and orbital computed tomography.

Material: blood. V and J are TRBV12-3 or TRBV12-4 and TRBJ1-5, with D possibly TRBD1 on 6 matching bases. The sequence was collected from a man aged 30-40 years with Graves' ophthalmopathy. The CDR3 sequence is CASSEDRRNQPQHF. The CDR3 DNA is TGTGCCAGCAGTGAGGACAGACGCAATCAGCCCCAGCATTTT.